The clone carrying this T cell receptor (beta chain) was counted between two and nine times. Its antigen is currently unknown. This sample is part of a study of regulatory T cells in long-lasting Graves disease. Researchers made TCR beta libraries by using iRepertoire HTBI primers and running Arm-PCR on CDR3 regions. One entry per CDR3 protein results from TCRdb running MiXCR on the multiplex PCR reads. There are roughly 430,000 distinct CDR3 sequences in the sample; about 17% occur only once, and about 10% lies in the top ten. V shed 6 bases and J 0 bases; nucleotides not matched to a gene: 11. The CDR3 is made up of 17 amino acids. Germline CDR1 reads MNHNS; CDR2 reads SASEGT. Whole-study results and caveats: More public clonotypes were shared by persistent patients (around 3,000) than by new patients (about 970). TRBV28, TRBJ1-2 and TRBJ2-5 were favored in persistent disease.

The time point denotes: newly diagnosed GD, antithyroid drugs for less than 3 months. The authors made the TCR library using RNA they extracted from PBMCs. The same data also contributed to another study, on T cells in Graves' hyperthyroidism and ophthalmopathy. From that paper: Graves' hyperthyroidism was deemed stable absent ophthalmopathy progression within 18 months. A first-round RT-PCR of the TCR CDR3 used the HTBI primer set.

The chain recombines TRBV6-1 with TRBJ2-5; 9 positions match TRBD2. The TCR sequence derives from a woman aged 25 to 45 with Graves disease. The material sequenced was peripheral blood mononuclear cells (PBMCs), taken at new diagnosis, from a patient treated with antithyroid drugs. CDR3: CASSRPGLAIHQETQYF. Written as DNA, the CDR3 is TGTGCCAGCAGCCGACCGGGACTAGCAATCCACCAAGAGACCCAGTACTTC.